This T cell receptor beta chain came from a study of cytomegalovirus exposure and HLA in healthy donors. Study results and limitations: Clusters of TCRs from the first cohort tended to co-occur in the 100 to 150 validation repertoires (as a later analysis found). Reported performance of the classifier showed diagnosis of cytomegalovirus status with high specificity and sensitivity. In vitro data verified a few CMV-associated chains as specific for CMV antigens. The authors enumerated roughly 180 TCR beta chains as linked to cytomegalovirus.

In regard to this clone: The antigen remains undetermined.

The CDR3 is 13 amino acids. Germline assignment: CDR1 MNHNS and CDR2 SASEGT. J was trimmed by 4 bases and V by 4 bases; bases with no gene match: 4. The repertoire was sequenced with immunoSEQ multiplex PCR; TCRdb's copy has only in-frame clones and lacks some. In the table there are 70,000 to 80,000 clones, 94% of which are singletons. The source of this sequence is a young woman in good health and CMV-seropositive. The genes are TRBV6-1 and TRBJ2-7; 7 bases align to TRBD1. Sequenced input: PBMCs. The CDR3 here is CASSVRDRYEQYF. Written as DNA, the CDR3 is TGTGCCAGCAGTGTCCGGGACAGATACGAGCAGTACTTC.